Each of the 19 T cell receptor beta chains below was sequenced from the same sample in a study of T cells expressing NK-cell markers. TCRdb re-called the 5' RACE reads and gives one entry per CDR3 protein, without DNA. Its table lists about 440,000 distinct CDR3 sequences. The sample was blood T cells: a sorted CD56 or NKG2C T cell subset, CD4+ or CD8+ T cells, or bulk PBMC T cells (not recorded which). These receptors were taken from a woman between 18 and 75 years old in good health.

The chain uses TRBV11-3 and TRBJ2-3; the TRBD1 assignment by TCRdb is unverifiable without DNA. The germline gives CDR1 SGHNT, CDR2 YENEEA. The CDR3 has 18 amino acids. The CDR3 loop reads CASSLDTTRAVSGDTQYF.

This rearrangement joins TRBV5-1 to TRBJ1-1; TCRdb's D call of TRBD1 is untestable without DNA. The CDR3 is made up of 16 amino acids. CDR1 and CDR2 (germline): SGHRS, YFSETQ. CDR3 loop: CASSPGQGGTDTEAFF.

The chain uses TRBV10-3 and TRBJ2-1. CDR3 length equals 17 residues. From germline, CDR1 is ENHRY and CDR2 SYGVKD. The CDR3 here is CAISESGGLSSYNEQFF.

The chain links TRBV5-1 to TRBJ2-3. The CDR3 totals 15 residues. Germline V gene sequence: CDR1 SGHRS, CDR2 YFSETQ. CDR3 sequence: CASSLVELVTDTQYF.

The rearrangement uses TRBV6-1 and TRBJ2-7; TCRdb outputs TRBD2, but without DNA this stays unchecked. CDR1 and CDR2 (germline): MNHNS, SASEGT. The CDR3 contains 18 residues. The CDR3 loop is CASRHTQWGASLGYEQYF.

V usage is TRBV7-2 and J usage is TRBJ2-5; as DNA is missing, the TRBD2 call by TCRdb cannot be tested. This CDR3 region has 13 residues. Germline V gene lookup returns CDR1 SGHTA and CDR2 FQGNSA. CDR3 in amino acids: CASSPSGWETQYF.

The rearrangement uses TRBV18 and TRBJ2-5; TCRdb reports TRBD2, a call that lacks DNA to check it against. This CDR3 has 16 residues. Looked up from germline, CDR1 is KGHSH and CDR2 is LQKENI. CDR3 sequence reads: CASSPRLATLQETQYF.

The rearrangement joins TRBV5-1 to TRBJ1-3. The CDR3 consists of 15 residues. CDR1 is SGHRS, CDR2 YFSETQ, per germline. The CDR3: CASSLPQGSGNTIYF.

The rearrangement links TRBV5-1 to TRBJ2-7; no DNA is available, so the TRBD1 call from TCRdb remains unchecked. Germline V gives CDR1 SGHRS, CDR2 YFSETQ. The CDR3 extends over 14 amino acids. This CDR3 reads CASSPKFPQGEQYF.

The CDR3 loop is CAWILPFSGSIDEQYF. The rearrangement links TRBV30 to TRBJ2-7; without DNA, the TCRdb call of TRBD2 cannot be checked. The CDR3 is 16 residues long. The germline V gene has CDR1 GTSNPN and CDR2 SVGIG (reference sequence).

J is TRBJ2-7 and V is TRBV11-2; with no DNA, the TCRdb D assignment of TRBD2 cannot be verified. CDR1 is SGHAT, CDR2 FQNNGV, per germline. The CDR3 loop spans 18 amino acids. CDR3 sequence reads: CASTPTLGLAGASYEQYF.

J is TRBJ2-5 and V is TRBV19; TCRdb returns TRBD1, unconfirmable since there is no DNA. CDR1 is LNHDA and CDR2 is SQIVND in the germline V gene (reference sequence). The CDR3 contains 16 residues. CDR3 sequence reads: CASSISSGTRGETQYF.

V gene TRBV7-2 combines with J gene TRBJ2-1. Germline assignment: CDR1 SGHTA and CDR2 FQGNSA. The CDR3 consists of 15 residues. The CDR3 is CASSPRSSPYNEQFF.

This chain joins TRBV5-1 and TRBJ2-5; the D call of TRBD2 rests on TCRdb alone, since no DNA is present to check it. The CDR3 is made up of 13 amino acids. Germline-derived CDR1 and CDR2 are SGHRS and YFSETQ. CDR3 loop: CASSYGLAETQYF.

The V and J genes are TRBV6-2 or TRBV6-3 and TRBJ1-1; TCRdb lists TRBD1, though no DNA is available to test this call. CDR1 and CDR2 from the germline V gene are MNHEY and SVGEGT. The length of the CDR3 is 16 residues. The CDR3 sequence is CASSYVVGVVDTEAFF.

The chain uses TRBV25-1 and TRBJ1-2; checking the TCRdb D call of TRBD1 is not possible without DNA. The germline V gene encodes CDR1 MGHDK and CDR2 SYGVNS. This CDR3 is built from 15 residues. The CDR3 here is CASRTSGTGDYGYTF.

The chain recombines TRBV20-1 with TRBJ2-3. CDR3 length: 14 amino acids. From germline, CDR1 is DFQATT and CDR2 SNEGSKA (reference sequence). The CDR3 protein is CSARTPDGSDTQYF.

This chain joins TRBV4-1 and TRBJ2-3. Germline loops: CDR1 MGHRA, CDR2 YSYEKL. The CDR3 extends over 13 amino acids. The CDR3: CASSQEYRDTQYF.

The V and J genes are TRBV5-5 and TRBJ1-1; the TRBD1 assignment by TCRdb is unverifiable without DNA. The CDR3 length is 13 residues. From germline, CDR1 is SGHKS and CDR2 YYEKEE (reference sequence). CDR3 loop: CARATGPYTEAFF.